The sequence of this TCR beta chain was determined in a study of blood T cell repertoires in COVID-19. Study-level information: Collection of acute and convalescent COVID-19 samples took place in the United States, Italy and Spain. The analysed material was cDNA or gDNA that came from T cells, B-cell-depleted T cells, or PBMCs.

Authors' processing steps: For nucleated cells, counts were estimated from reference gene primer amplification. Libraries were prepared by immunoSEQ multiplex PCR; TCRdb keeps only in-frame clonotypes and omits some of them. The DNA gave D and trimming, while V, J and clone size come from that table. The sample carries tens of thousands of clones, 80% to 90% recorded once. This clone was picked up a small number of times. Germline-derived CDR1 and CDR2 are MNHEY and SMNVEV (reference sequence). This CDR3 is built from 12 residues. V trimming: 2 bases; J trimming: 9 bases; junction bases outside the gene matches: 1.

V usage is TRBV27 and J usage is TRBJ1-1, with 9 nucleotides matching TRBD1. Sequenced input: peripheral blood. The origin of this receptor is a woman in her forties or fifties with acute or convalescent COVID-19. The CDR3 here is CASSLGTGKAFF. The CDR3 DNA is TGTGCCAGCAGTTTAGGGACAGGGAAAGCTTTCTTT.